What follows are 27 T cell receptor beta chains derived from one specimen sequenced in a study of blood T cell repertoires in COVID-19. This table comes from immunoSEQ multiplex PCR, and its TCRdb copy is limited to in-frame clones, with some not included. The table includes a few hundred thousand clones, approximately 88% detected once. The sequenced sample was peripheral blood. The source of these receptors is a woman aged 25 to 39 with COVID-19, enrolled during active disease.

The chain recombines TRBV5-1 with TRBJ1-4; 7 bases are shared with TRBD1. The CDR3 runs to 14 residues. Per the germline V gene, CDR1 is SGHRS and CDR2 is YFSETQ. V lost 0 bases to trimming and J lost 5 bases; unmatched junction nucleotides: 1. As DNA, the CDR3 is TGCGCCAGCAGCTTGGAGGGACAGAATGAAAAACTGTTTTTT. It translates to CASSLEGQNEKLFF.

V is TRBV11-2 and J is TRBJ2-7; D is possibly TRBD1 (6 bases). Trimming cost V 3 bases and J 3 bases, with 12 bases left between them. Germline loops: CDR1 SGHAT, CDR2 FQNNGV. The CDR3 runs to 14 residues. CDR3: CASSLGTSLYEQYF. As DNA, the CDR3 is TGTGCCAGCAGCTTGGGGACATCACTCTACGAGCAGTACTTC.

The V gene is TRBV5-4, the J gene TRBJ1-3; D ambiguous. The CDR3 has 16 residues. V was pared by 1 base and J by 0 bases, with 11 bases between. Germline CDR1 reads SGHNT; CDR2 reads YYREEE (reference sequence). The CDR3 DNA reads TGTGCCAGCAGCTTGCTTTCAGTTCGCTCTGGAAACACCATATATTTT. Translated: CASSLLSVRSGNTIYF.

This chain links TRBV11-2 with TRBJ2-7, with 9 bases aligning to TRBD1. The CDR3 runs to 15 residues. V shed 5 bases, J shed 7 bases, and the junction held 12 bases outside the gene matches. Looked up from germline, CDR1 is SGHAT and CDR2 is FQNNGV. CDR3: CASSPGTGLGLEQYF. In nucleotides, the CDR3 is TGTGCCAGCAGCCCCGGGACAGGGCTGGGCCTAGAGCAGTACTTC.

The rearrangement links TRBV28 to TRBJ2-2, with 9 nucleotides matching TRBD1. The ends lost 6 bases at V and 3 bases at J; junction bases unmatched: 2. The CDR3 has 14 amino acids. Germline assignment: CDR1 MDHEN and CDR2 SYDVKM. CDR3 residues: CASSDRGDTGELFF. As DNA, the CDR3 is TGTGCCAGCAGCGACAGGGGGGACACCGGGGAGCTGTTTTTT.

The V gene is TRBV19, the J gene TRBJ2-6; TRBD1 agrees at 11 bases. Germline-derived CDR1 and CDR2 are LNHDA and SQIVND (reference sequence). The junction had 5 bases not matched to a gene; V was cut back by 6 bases and J by 1 base. The CDR3 sequence is 17 residues long. Here the CDR3 DNA reads TGTGCCAGTAGCTTAGGGACAGGGGGATCTGGGGCCAACGTCCTGACTTTC. Residues: CASSLGTGGSGANVLTF.

The CDR3 region is CASSLGQGDGYTF. DNA of the CDR3: TGTGCCAGCAGCTTAGGACAGGGGGATGGCTACACCTTC. J is TRBJ1-2 and V is TRBV6-5; the match to TRBD1 covers 10 bases. V was pared by 6 bases and J by 6 bases, with 4 bases of the junction left unmatched. The germline gives CDR1 MNHEY, CDR2 SVGAGI. This CDR3 region has 13 residues.

A word on this clone: Additional DNA sequences in this sample encode the identical CDR3. The gene calls are TRBV5-1 and TRBJ1-1, with 8 bases fitting TRBD1. CDR1 SGHRS and CDR2 YFSETQ come from the germline V gene. With V trimmed by 0 bases and J by 2 bases, 0 bases remained unmatched. The CDR3 has 14 amino acids. CDR3 DNA: TGCGCCAGCAGCTTGGCAGGGGGCAACACTGAAGCTTTCTTT. Translation gives CASSLAGGNTEAFF.

The chain joins TRBV7-2 to TRBJ1-1; 8 nucleotides align to TRBD1. This CDR3 region has 15 residues. With V trimmed by 4 bases and J by 0 bases, 4 bases remained unmatched. Germline lookup yields CDR1 SGHTA and CDR2 FQGNSA. Here the CDR3 reads CASSSRTGLNTEAFF. The DNA of the CDR3 is TGTGCCAGCAGCTCCCGGACAGGGTTGAACACTGAAGCTTTCTTT.

V is TRBV6-4 and J is TRBJ1-1; D is possibly TRBD1 (6 bases). The germline gives CDR1 MRHNA, CDR2 SNTAGT. This CDR3 has 15 residues. V lost 7 bases and J lost 3, with 18 bases in between. The CDR3 loop reads CASKREPQGYTEAFF. CDR3 nucleotide sequence: TGTGCCAGCAAGCGAGAACCACAGGGATACACTGAAGCTTTCTTT.

V and J are TRBV27 and TRBJ1-1; D unclear. CDR1 MNHEY and CDR2 SMNVEV come from the germline V gene (reference sequence). The CDR3 loop spans 15 amino acids. V lost 3 bases to trimming and J lost 5 bases, with 16 bases between them. Written as DNA, the CDR3 is TGTGCCAGCAGTTTTCAGTTGGGAGGGAGAACTGAAGCTTTCTTT. Its protein is CASSFQLGGRTEAFF.

The chain combines TRBV9 with TRBJ2-1, with 12 bases fitting TRBD2. Germline loops: CDR1 SGDLS, CDR2 YYNGEE. This CDR3 is 15 amino acids long. Trimming took 3 bases from V and 7 from J; bases not matched to a gene: 5. In DNA, the CDR3 is TGTGCCAGCAGCGGCTGGACTAGCGGGGTTAATGAGCAGTTCTTC. Translating it yields CASSGWTSGVNEQFF.

The chain employs TRBV2 and TRBJ1-2; tentatively, D is TRBD1 (6 bases). The CDR3 is 15 amino acids. Germline CDR1 is SNHLY and CDR2 is FYNNEI. Trimming cost V 0 bases and J 2 bases, with 10 bases left between them. The CDR3 DNA follows: TGTGCCAGCAGTGAAGCGCAGGGGCCGAACTATGGCTACACCTTC. Translating it yields CASSEAQGPNYGYTF.

The V call is TRBV11-3, the J call TRBJ2-1; TRBD1 might be the D (6 bases). V was pared by 3 bases and J by 6 bases, with 15 bases between. CDR3 size: 15 residues. The germline CDR1 and CDR2 sequences are SGHNT and YENEEA. CDR3 loop: CASSFFGQIGNEQFF. DNA of the CDR3: TGTGCCAGCAGCTTTTTCGGACAGATCGGCAATGAGCAGTTCTTC.

The chain carries TRBV6-5 and TRBJ1-2; possibly TRBD1 for D (6 bases). There are 16 residues in the CDR3. V was clipped by 3 bases and J by 2 bases, with 16 bases between them. Looked up from germline, CDR1 is MNHEY and CDR2 is SVGAGI. This CDR3 reads CASSYLGVGGNYGYTF. DNA of the CDR3: TGTGCCAGCAGTTATCTTGGCGTAGGGGGAAACTATGGCTACACCTTC.

V is TRBV24-1 and J is TRBJ1-5; D is undetermined. The V end lost 6 bases, the J end lost 5 bases, and 13 bases lay between the germline ends. The CDR3 is 14 amino acids. CDR1 and CDR2 from the germline V gene are KGHDR and SFDVKD. DNA of the CDR3: TGTGCCACCAGTTTTGGGCCCCAGGATCAGCCCCAGCATTTT. Translation gives CATSFGPQDQPQHF.

This clone has only one observation. The chain uses TRBV2 and TRBJ2-1; maybe TRBD2 (6 bases). CDR3 length equals 15 residues. Germline V gene data show CDR1 as SNHLY and CDR2 as FYNNEI. V dropped 6 bases and J dropped 4 bases, with 16 bases sitting between them. CDR3 residues: CASRRDSGGYNEQFF. The CDR3 bases are TGTGCCAGCAGAAGGGACTCCGGGGGATACAATGAGCAGTTCTTC.

V is TRBV18 and J is TRBJ1-5, with TRBD1 matching 9 bases. The CDR3 has 16 residues. Germline CDR1 is KGHSH and CDR2 is LQKENI. The junction had 7 bases not matched to a gene; V was cut back by 4 bases and J by 3 bases. CDR3 sequence: CASSLYGTGNNQPQHF. DNA of the CDR3: TGTGCCAGCTCACTGTACGGGACAGGGAACAATCAGCCCCAGCATTTT.

Note on this clone: An end of the junction does not agree with germline; a read error may underlie this. The chain recombines TRBV4-1 with TRBJ2-3; perhaps TRBD1 as D (7 bases). Germline V gene sequence: CDR1 MGHRA, CDR2 YSYEKL. CDR3 length: 17 residues. CDR3 region: CASSPQGRQGGEDRQYF. The CDR3 DNA reads TGCGCCAGCAGCCCCCAAGGGAGGCAGGGGGGAGAGGATAGGCAGTATTTT.

The CDR3 DNA sequence: TGTGCCAGCAGTCCCGGCACTGAAGCTTTCTTT. This translates into CASSPGTEAFF. This rearrangement joins TRBV25-1 to TRBJ1-1; D gene ambiguous. The CDR3 length is 11 residues. Per germline, CDR1 MGHDK and CDR2 SYGVNS. V was pared by 5 bases and J by 4 bases, with 5 bases between.

The count of this clone is one. The chain joins TRBV4-1 to TRBJ1-1; 7 nucleotides line up with TRBD1. This CDR3 is built from 17 residues. Germline CDR1 and CDR2: MGHRA and YSYEKL. With V trimmed by 4 bases and J by 0 bases, 11 bases remained unmatched. The chain's CDR3 is CASSRPGQLELNTEAFF. CDR3 DNA sequence: TGCGCCAGCAGCCGACCGGGACAGCTAGAATTGAACACTGAAGCTTTCTTT.

This sequence joins TRBV7-9 and TRBJ2-7; possibly TRBD1 for D (6 bases). The ends were cut back, 2 bases at V and 6 bases at J, with 17 bases in the middle. This CDR3 has 15 residues. Germline V gives CDR1 SEHNR, CDR2 FQNEAQ (reference sequence). The CDR3, as DNA: TGTGCCAGCAGCTTACCACCCGGGACATCCCGCGAGCAGTACTTC. This sequence encodes CASSLPPGTSREQYF.

The V call is TRBV7-2, the J call TRBJ2-1; the D is unclear. The CDR3 is 13 amino acids. The V end was cut by 1 base, the J end by 5 bases, with 6 bases between. Germline lookup yields CDR1 SGHTA and CDR2 FQGNSA. The CDR3 loop reads CASSLGPNNEQFF. CDR3 bases: TGTGCCAGCAGCTTAGGGCCAAACAATGAGCAGTTCTTC.

This rearrangement joins TRBV5-1 to TRBJ2-7; 9 positions match TRBD1. The junction had 4 bases not matched to a gene; V was cut back by 3 bases and J by 3 bases. Looked up from germline, CDR1 is SGHRS and CDR2 is YFSETQ. The CDR3 runs to 14 residues. The CDR3, as DNA: TGCGCCAGCAGCTCCGGGACAGGGAACTACGAGCAGTACTTC. Translated: CASSSGTGNYEQYF.

The chain uses TRBV30 and TRBJ1-5, with D unclear. Trimming shortened V by 4 bases and J by 3 bases, and 10 bases separated the two germline ends. CDR1 is GTSNPN, CDR2 SVGIG, per germline (reference sequence). This CDR3 comprises 13 residues. Written as DNA, the CDR3 is TGTGCCTGGAATCTCGGTAACAATCAGCCCCAGCATTTT. This encodes CAWNLGNNQPQHF.

This clone is a singleton in its sample. V is TRBV15 and J is TRBJ1-1; a weak D match, TRBD1 (5 bases). The CDR3 sequence is 14 residues long. From germline, CDR1 is LNHNV and CDR2 YYDKDF (reference sequence). Trimming took off 6 bases at V and 3 bases at J, with 14 bases between the two ends. CDR3 loop: CATSSRGGDTEAFF. The DNA for the CDR3 is TGTGCCACCAGTTCCCGGGGGGGGGACACTGAAGCTTTCTTT.

The gene calls are TRBV6-2 or TRBV6-3 and TRBJ1-4; D possibly corresponds to TRBD1 (5 bases). The germline V gene has CDR1 MNHEY and CDR2 SVGEGT. This CDR3 is built from 14 residues. The ends were cut back, 6 bases at V and 8 bases at J, with 16 bases in the middle. CDR3 DNA sequence: TGTGCCAGCAGCCACCCTAGGGGTGGAGAAAAACTGTTTTTT. Protein sequence: CASSHPRGGEKLFF.